These 7 T cell receptor beta chains originate from one sample sequenced in a study of T cell clones after liver transplantation (dated by TCRdb to about 2019). Receptor amplification or capture employed the immunoSEQ multiplex PCR assay. TCRdb mirrors the immuneACCESS table, restricted to in-frame sequences. Some clones are absent from its copies; in checked studies, under half trace to an unresolved V gene, and the reason for the others is unknown. This sample comprises about 74,000 clones, 80% of them detected only once. The ten top clones hold roughly 0.6% of the sample. The sample's time point label is to be understood as: pre-transplant. This specimen was CD4+ T cells from blood, taken before liver transplant. Receptors originate from a human donor who received a liver transplant.

The chain carries TRBV7-6 and TRBJ2-7; 7 positions agree with TRBD1. Germline-derived CDR1 and CDR2 are SGHVS and FNYEAQ. Trimming cost V 3 bases and J 5 bases; bases outside gene matches: 7. CDR3 length equals 14 residues. The DNA for the CDR3 is TGTGCCAGCAGCTTCCGACAGGGTTTCGACGAGCAGTACTTC. The encoded protein is CASSFRQGFDEQYF.

The CDR3 reads CSVRDRGQENEQFF. CDR3 in DNA: TGCAGCGTCCGGGACAGGGGGCAGGAAAATGAGCAGTTCTTC. The chain carries TRBV29-1 and TRBJ2-1; 12 bases map to TRBD1. Germline CDR1 SQVTM, CDR2 ANQGSEA. This CDR3 has 14 residues. Losses at the gene ends were 6 bases for V and 7 bases for J; bases not matched to a gene: 7.

The J gene is TRBJ2-3, the V gene TRBV2; TRBD1 aligns across 10 bases. The CDR3 sequence is 16 residues long. Germline loops: CDR1 SNHLY, CDR2 FYNNEI. After removal of 6 bases from V and 4 bases from J, the junction contained 10 bases not matched to a gene. The CDR3 here is CASSFTGTGVADTQYF. The CDR3 DNA reads as TGTGCCAGCAGCTTCACCGGGACAGGGGTGGCAGATACGCAGTATTTT.

V and J are TRBV6-6 and TRBJ2-1, with 11 bases that match TRBD1. Trimming took 5 bases from V and 9 from J; bases not matched to a gene: 9. Germline assignment: CDR1 MNHNY and CDR2 SVGAGI (reference sequence). This CDR3 is built from 15 residues. CDR3 sequence: CASSRPRTGGSEQFF. The CDR3 DNA reads TGTGCCAGCAGTCGTCCACGGACAGGGGGCAGTGAGCAGTTCTTC.

This clone was seen only once. The V and J genes are TRBV9 and TRBJ1-2, with 8 positions matching TRBD1. Trimming at V came to 0 bases and at J to 7 bases, leaving 11 bases not matched to a gene. This CDR3 spans 16 amino acids. From germline, CDR1 is SGDLS and CDR2 YYNGEE. Here the CDR3 reads CASSVAPGQDSSGYTF. CDR3 DNA sequence: TGTGCCAGCAGCGTAGCCCCGGGACAGGACAGTAGTGGCTACACCTTC.

The chain's CDR3 is CASSSYTYGVGGYTF. CDR3 coding DNA: TGCGCCAGCAGCTCCTACACTTATGGCGTGGGTGGCTACACCTTC. The rearrangement links TRBV5-1 to TRBJ1-2; D remains ambiguous. Trimming took off 3 bases at V and 7 bases at J, with 19 bases between the two ends. The CDR3 is 15 residues long. The germline V gene encodes CDR1 SGHRS and CDR2 YFSETQ.

The chain employs TRBV11-2 and TRBJ1-1; perhaps TRBD1 as D (6 bases). The V gene's germline CDR1 is SGHAT and CDR2 FQNNGV. The CDR3 length is 15 residues. Trimming pared 5 bases from V and 9 bases from J, leaving 22 bases between. CDR3 DNA: TGTGCCAGCAGCCCAGAGGGGGGGGCGAGGGGAAAAGCTTTCTTT. Amino acids: CASSPEGGARGKAFF.